Listed here is a single T cell receptor (beta chain). Assay: immunoSEQ multiplex PCR; the TCRdb copy retains only in-frame clones and omits some. The table records 65,000 to 70,000 clones, around 85% of them present only once. Trimming pared 3 bases from V and 7 bases from J, leaving 8 bases between. CDR3 size: 12 residues. Germline CDR1 reads SGHDT; CDR2 reads YYEEEE. This record belongs to a study of a mutant IDH1 vaccine in newly diagnosed glioma. Time point specified: baseline, week 1 (first vaccination visit). Treatment defined: pre-vaccination baseline after standard-of-care therapy. New WHO grade 3 or 4 astrocytomas that were IDH1-mutant and ATRX-lost had been found in donors.

Sequenced here: PBMCs, sampled from a glioma patient treated with radiotherapy, temozolomide or both. This clonotype originated in a man in his thirties or forties with glioma. V usage is TRBV5-6 and J usage is TRBJ1-5; D ambiguous. The CDR3 bases are TGTGCCAGCAGCTCTCAGGCCCAGCCCCAGCATTTT. It is translated as CASSSQAQPQHF.